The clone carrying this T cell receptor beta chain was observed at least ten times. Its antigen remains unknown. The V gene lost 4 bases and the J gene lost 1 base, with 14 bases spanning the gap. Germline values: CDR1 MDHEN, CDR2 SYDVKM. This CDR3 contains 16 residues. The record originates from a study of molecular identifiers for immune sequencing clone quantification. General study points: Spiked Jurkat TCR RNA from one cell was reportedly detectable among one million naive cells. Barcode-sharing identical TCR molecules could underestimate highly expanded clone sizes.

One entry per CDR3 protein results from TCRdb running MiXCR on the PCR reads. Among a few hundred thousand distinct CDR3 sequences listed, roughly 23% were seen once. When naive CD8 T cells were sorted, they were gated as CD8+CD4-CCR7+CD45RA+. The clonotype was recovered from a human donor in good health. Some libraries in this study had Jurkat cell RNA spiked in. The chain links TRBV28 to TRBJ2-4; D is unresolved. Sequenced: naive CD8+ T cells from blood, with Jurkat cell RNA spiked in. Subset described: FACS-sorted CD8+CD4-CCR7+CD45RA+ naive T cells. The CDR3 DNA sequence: TGTGCCAGCAGTTCAACCCCAAATTTTGCCAAAAACATTCAGTACTTC. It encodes CASSSTPNFAKNIQYF.